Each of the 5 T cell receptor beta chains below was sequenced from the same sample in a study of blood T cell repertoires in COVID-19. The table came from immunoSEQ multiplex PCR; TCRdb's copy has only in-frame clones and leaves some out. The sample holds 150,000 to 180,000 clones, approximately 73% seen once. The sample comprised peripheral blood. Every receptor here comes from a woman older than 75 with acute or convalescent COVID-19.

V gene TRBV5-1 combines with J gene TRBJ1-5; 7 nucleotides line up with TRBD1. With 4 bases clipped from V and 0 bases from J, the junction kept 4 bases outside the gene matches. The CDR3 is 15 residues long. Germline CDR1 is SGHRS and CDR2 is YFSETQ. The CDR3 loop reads CASSPTGDSNQPQHF. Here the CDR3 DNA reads TGCGCCAGCAGCCCCACAGGGGATAGCAATCAGCCCCAGCATTTT.

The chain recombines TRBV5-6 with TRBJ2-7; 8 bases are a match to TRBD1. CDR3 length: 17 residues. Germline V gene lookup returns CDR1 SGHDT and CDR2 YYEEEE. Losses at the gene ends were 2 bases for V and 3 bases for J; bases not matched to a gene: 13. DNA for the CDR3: TGTGCCAGCAGCTTAGTAGTCTTAGGACAGGGCAACTACGAGCAGTACTTC. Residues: CASSLVVLGQGNYEQYF.

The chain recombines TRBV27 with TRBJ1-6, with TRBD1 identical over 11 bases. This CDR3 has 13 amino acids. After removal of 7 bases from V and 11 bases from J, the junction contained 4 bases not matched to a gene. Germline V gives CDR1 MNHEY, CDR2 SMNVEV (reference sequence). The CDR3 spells CASTGTGGAPLHF. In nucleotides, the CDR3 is TGTGCCAGCACCGGGACAGGGGGAGCACCCCTCCACTTT.

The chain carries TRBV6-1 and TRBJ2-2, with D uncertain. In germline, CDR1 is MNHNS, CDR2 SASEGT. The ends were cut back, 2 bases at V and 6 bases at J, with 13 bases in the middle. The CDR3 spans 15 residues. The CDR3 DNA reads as TGTGCCAGCAGTGAACGTACAGTGATGGCCGGGGAGCTGTTTTTT. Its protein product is CASSERTVMAGELFF.

The CDR3 loop reads CAISETRGSGEKLFF. The CDR3 region has the DNA TGTGCCATCAGTGAGACCAGAGGGTCCGGGGAAAAACTGTTTTTT. The chain combines TRBV10-3 with TRBJ1-4; no clear D gene. The V and J ends lost 2 bases and 8 bases respectively, with 15 bases between them. The CDR3 totals 15 residues. Germline V CDR1 and CDR2: ENHRY, SYGVKD.